The next 29 T cell receptor beta chains were all read from a single sample in a study of OX40 agonist ivuxolimab in advanced cancers. Sequenced by immunoSEQ multiplex PCR; TCRdb stores in-frame clones only, minus some. The sample contains 100,000 to 150,000 clones, 90% to 95% of which appear only once. The sequencing used CD4+ or CD8+ T cells sorted from blood, collected in a trial of the OX40 agonist ivuxolimab. The receptors stem from an adult with an advanced solid tumor such as melanoma, head and neck, liver or kidney cancer.

The genes are TRBV4-1 and TRBJ1-1; D ambiguous. This CDR3 comprises 16 residues. V was pared by 3 bases and J by 0 bases, with 14 bases between. The germline V gene encodes CDR1 MGHRA and CDR2 YSYEKL. CDR3 amino acids: CASSQGMVVLNTEAFF. The CDR3 DNA sequence: TGCGCCAGCAGCCAGGGCATGGTGGTCCTGAACACTGAAGCTTTCTTT.

The chain joins TRBV7-2 to TRBJ2-3; 12 positions agree with TRBD2. Germline CDR1 is SGHTA and CDR2 is FQGNSA. The junction had 7 bases not matched to a gene; V was cut back by 2 bases and J by 7 bases. The CDR3 sequence is 16 residues long. The CDR3 region has the DNA TGTGCCAGCAGCTTAATCGGACTAGCGGGATCTAATACGCAGTATTTT. Translated, it gives CASSLIGLAGSNTQYF.

J is TRBJ1-2 and V is TRBV21-1. TRBV21-1 is flagged as a pseudogene. This CDR3 has 14 amino acids. In DNA form, the CDR3 reads TGTGCCAGCAGGGGAAAGGGGCGGGAATATGGCTACACCTTC. It specifies CASRGKGREYGYTF.

The rearrangement uses TRBV5-1 and TRBJ2-5; the D gene is possibly TRBD2 (6 bases). This CDR3 is 15 amino acids long. Germline CDR1 SGHRS, CDR2 YFSETQ. Between the trimmed V and J ends, which lost 0 bases and 3 bases, there was a span of 12 bases. In DNA form, the CDR3 reads TGCGCCAGCAGCTTGGGAGGGAGGTCGGAAGAGACCCAGTACTTC. Protein: CASSLGGRSEETQYF.

The V gene is TRBV10-2, the J gene TRBJ2-2, with D perhaps matching TRBD1 (6 bases). Germline V lookup: CDR1 WSHSY, CDR2 SAAADI. V dropped 7 bases and J dropped 0 bases, with 9 bases sitting between them. The CDR3 consists of 14 residues. In nucleotides, the CDR3 is TGCGCCAGCACTACAGGGACGAACACCGGGGAGCTGTTTTTT. Its translation: CASTTGTNTGELFF.

The chain joins TRBV6-1 to TRBJ2-5; no reliable D call. CDR3 length: 13 amino acids. With 0 bases removed from V and 2 bases from J, the gap between germline ends came to 4 bases. Germline CDR1 reads MNHNS; CDR2 reads SASEGT. In nucleotides, the CDR3 is TGTGCCAGCAGTGAAGCGGGACAAGAGACCCAGTACTTC. Protein product: CASSEAGQETQYF.

Concerning this clone: The junction does not match germline at one end; this may be a read error. V is TRBV28 and J is TRBJ2-5; D tentatively reads TRBD1 or TRBD2 (5 bases each). The CDR3 spans 12 residues. Per germline, CDR1 MDHEN and CDR2 SYDVKM. The CDR3 DNA sequence: TGTGCCAGCAGTTTGGGGACGGTACAATGGCACTTC. This encodes CASSLGTVQWHF.

This sequence joins TRBV4-1 and TRBJ2-1; the D call may be TRBD1 or TRBD2 (6 bases each). This CDR3 has 16 residues. CDR1 MGHRA and CDR2 YSYEKL come from the germline V gene. Trimming cost V 3 bases and J 7 bases, with 19 bases left between them. The CDR3 coding sequence is TGCGCCAGCAGCCATCCCAGGGGCGGAGGGGAAAATGAGCAGTTCTTC. It translates to CASSHPRGGGENEQFF.

The V gene is TRBV4-3, the J gene TRBJ2-1; D is uncertain. V lost 0 bases, J lost 4 bases, and 4 bases lay in between. The CDR3 length is 13 residues. Germline assignment: CDR1 LGHNA and CDR2 YSLEER. DNA of the CDR3: TGCGCCAGCAGCCAAGAGCTGTACAATGAGCAGTTCTTC. Protein sequence: CASSQELYNEQFF.

The J gene is TRBJ1-1, the V gene TRBV9; 8 positions match TRBD1. V was pared by 3 bases and J by 4 bases, with 5 bases of the junction left unmatched. The CDR3 sequence is 14 residues long. CDR1 is SGDLS and CDR2 is YYNGEE in the germline V gene. The CDR3 loop reads CASSGPGGVTEAFF. CDR3 DNA sequence: TGTGCCAGCAGCGGTCCAGGGGGCGTCACTGAAGCTTTCTTT.

This clone was counted a few times. The chain joins TRBV28 to TRBJ2-2; TRBD1 aligns across 8 bases. Trimming cost V 6 bases and J 1 base; bases outside gene matches: 4. CDR3 length: 15 amino acids. Germline V gene sequence: CDR1 MDHEN, CDR2 SYDVKM. DNA of the CDR3: TGTGCCAGCAGCCCAGGGGGCCAGAACACCGGGGAGCTGTTTTTT. Protein sequence: CASSPGGQNTGELFF.

The chain employs TRBV18 and TRBJ1-1; unclear D gene. Deletions cut 3 bases from V and 5 bases from J, with 13 bases between. The CDR3 is 14 residues long. Germline lookup yields CDR1 KGHSH and CDR2 LQKENI. DNA of the CDR3: TGTGCCAGCTCACCCCGGGAGGGAACGACTGAAGCTTTCTTT. Translation gives CASSPREGTTEAFF.

The chain combines TRBV6-1 with TRBJ2-7; 8 nucleotides match TRBD2. V lost 4 bases to trimming and J lost 1 base; unmatched junction nucleotides: 6. This CDR3 contains 15 residues. Germline CDR1 reads MNHNS; CDR2 reads SASEGT. CDR3 region: CASSVTGLESYEQYF. DNA for the CDR3: TGTGCCAGCAGTGTCACGGGACTAGAATCCTACGAGCAGTACTTC.

This chain connects TRBV5-1 to TRBJ2-3; D may be TRBD2 (7 bases). Germline-derived CDR1 and CDR2 are SGHRS and YFSETQ. CDR3 size: 15 residues. Trimming shortened V by 4 bases and J by 4 bases, and 16 bases separated the two germline ends. The CDR3 sequence: CASSALARGADTQYF. CDR3 bases: TGCGCCAGCAGCGCACTAGCGAGGGGGGCAGATACGCAGTATTTT.

The chain links TRBV28 to TRBJ1-2; the D is unclear. With 6 bases removed from V and 0 bases from J, the gap between germline ends came to 20 bases. The CDR3 totals 17 residues. Germline values: CDR1 MDHEN, CDR2 SYDVKM. CDR3 protein: CASSTPFKTPPNYGYTF. In DNA form, the CDR3 reads TGTGCCAGCAGCACACCCTTTAAGACACCTCCTAACTATGGCTACACCTTC.

The rearrangement joins TRBV7-6 to TRBJ1-2; D is uncertain. This CDR3 region has 15 residues. The V end lost 4 bases, the J end lost 4 bases, and 16 bases lay between the germline ends. CDR1 is SGHVS and CDR2 is FNYEAQ in the germline V gene. The CDR3 region is CASSSGTRERYGYTF. The CDR3 coding sequence is TGTGCCAGCAGCTCCGGAACCCGGGAACGCTATGGCTACACCTTC.

The chain employs TRBV28 and TRBJ2-3, with 11 bases fitting TRBD2. Per the germline V gene, CDR1 is MDHEN and CDR2 is SYDVKM. CDR3 size: 13 residues. The trim removed 6 bases at V and 10 bases at J, leaving 6 bases unmatched. For the CDR3, the DNA is TGTGCCAGCAGCCATGGACTAGCGGGTGCGCAGTATTTT. Amino acid sequence: CASSHGLAGAQYF. Looking up the rest from reference TRBV28 and TRBJ2-3 gives the full variable domain: DVKVTQSSRYLVKRTGEKVFLECVQDMDHENMFWYRQDPGLGLRLIYFSYDVKMKEKGDIPEGYSVSREKKERFSLILESASTNQTSMYLCASSHGLAGAQYFGPGTRLTVL.

The rearrangement uses TRBV7-9 and TRBJ1-1, with unresolved D. Germline V gives CDR1 SEHNR, CDR2 FQNEAQ (reference sequence). V was pared by 5 bases and J by 1 base, with 8 bases between. The CDR3 spans 13 residues. CDR3 protein: CASSRTRNTEAFF. Written as DNA, the CDR3 is TGTGCCAGCAGCAGGACCCGGAACACTGAAGCTTTCTTT.

The V gene is TRBV15, the J gene TRBJ2-1, with 9 bases fitting TRBD2. The CDR3 spans 16 residues. Germline V gene data show CDR1 as LNHNV and CDR2 as YYDKDF (reference sequence). V gave up 3 bases and J gave up 4 bases; unmatched junction bases: 7. The CDR3 loop is CATSSSAGGTYNEQFF. Written as DNA, the CDR3 is TGTGCCACCAGCAGCTCAGCGGGAGGTACATACAATGAGCAGTTCTTC.

The rearrangement uses TRBV18 and TRBJ2-5, with 16 bases aligning to TRBD2. Germline V gives CDR1 KGHSH, CDR2 LQKENI. The V and J ends lost 3 bases and 5 bases, in that order; junction bases with no gene match: 12. The CDR3 runs to 19 residues. CDR3 region: CASSPRAGTSGRARETQYF. CDR3 DNA sequence: TGTGCCAGCTCACCTAGAGCCGGGACTAGCGGGAGGGCCCGGGAGACCCAGTACTTC.

The chain joins TRBV6-4 to TRBJ2-3; D unclear. CDR1 is MRHNA, CDR2 SNTAGT, per germline. This CDR3 region has 14 residues. V dropped 4 bases and J dropped 2 bases, with 10 bases sitting between them. Written as DNA, the CDR3 is TGTGCCAGCAGTGGCAGGTTATTCACAGATACGCAGTATTTT. It yields the protein CASSGRLFTDTQYF.

This clone was picked up a small number of times. This CDR3 reads CASREGSRGEKLFF. CDR3 in DNA: TGTGCCAGCAGGGAGGGGTCGCGCGGTGAAAAACTGTTTTTT. This chain uses TRBV6-1 with TRBJ1-4; tentative D call: TRBD1 (5 bases). Germline V gives CDR1 MNHNS, CDR2 SASEGT. V was pared by 6 bases and J by 7 bases, with 15 bases between. The CDR3 consists of 14 residues.

CDR3 sequence reads: CASSAAGGPFNEQFF. The DNA for the CDR3 is TGCGCCAGCAGCGCGGCTGGGGGCCCCTTCAATGAGCAGTTCTTC. The chain combines TRBV5-1 with TRBJ2-1, with TRBD1 as a possible D gene (6 bases). Germline V gives CDR1 SGHRS, CDR2 YFSETQ. This CDR3 comprises 15 residues. V lost 4 bases and J lost 6, with 17 bases in between.

This clone was seen a few times. The chain joins TRBV15 to TRBJ1-3; the D is unclear. The length of the CDR3 is 13 residues. Trimming stripped 0 bases from V and 8 bases from J, with 8 bases between. Germline V gene sequence: CDR1 LNHNV, CDR2 YYDKDF (reference sequence). CDR3 region: CATSRDFRDTIYF. The CDR3 nucleotides are TGTGCCACCAGCAGAGATTTTAGGGACACCATATATTTT.

The chain has TRBV28 and TRBJ1-5, with D possibly TRBD1 on 6 matching bases. This CDR3 spans 15 amino acids. Trimming pared 8 bases from V and 2 bases from J, leaving 16 bases between. Germline assignment: CDR1 MDHEN and CDR2 SYDVKM. CDR3 DNA: TGTGCCAGCTTGGGGGCCCCACGGGGCAATCAGCCCCAGCATTTT. It codes for CASLGAPRGNQPQHF.

The chain joins TRBV19 to TRBJ1-1; weak D call: TRBD1 (5 bases). Germline lookup yields CDR1 LNHDA and CDR2 SQIVND (reference sequence). V shed 4 bases and J shed 6 bases, with 12 bases lying between them. The CDR3 has 13 amino acids. CDR3 in amino acids: CASSTKGVSEAFF. Written as DNA, the CDR3 is TGTGCCAGTAGTACCAAAGGGGTATCTGAAGCTTTCTTT.

The chain recombines TRBV18 with TRBJ1-6, with a tentative D call TRBD1 (5 bases). Germline lookup yields CDR1 KGHSH and CDR2 LQKENI. V was clipped by 1 base and J by 2 bases, with 15 bases between them. CDR3 length: 18 amino acids. The CDR3 is CASSPQWALGPYNSPLHF. Here the CDR3 DNA reads TGTGCCAGCTCACCACAATGGGCCTTGGGACCCTATAATTCACCCCTCCACTTT.

The V gene is TRBV7-9, the J gene TRBJ1-2; the match to TRBD1 covers 10 bases. Germline V gives CDR1 SEHNR, CDR2 FQNEAQ (reference sequence). The CDR3 has 13 amino acids. V lost 5 bases, J lost 8 bases, and 5 bases stayed unmatched. The CDR3 here is CASSPGQGEGYTF. CDR3 DNA: TGTGCCAGCAGCCCTGGACAGGGGGAGGGCTACACCTTC.

J is TRBJ2-1 and V is TRBV2; D gene uncertain. The CDR3 extends over 13 amino acids. Per the germline V gene, CDR1 is SNHLY and CDR2 is FYNNEI. With 7 bases removed from V and 0 bases from J, the gap between germline ends came to 7 bases. In DNA form, the CDR3 reads TGTGCCAGCAAAGGTAGCTCCTACAATGAGCAGTTCTTC. Translating it yields CASKGSSYNEQFF.